The entry below gives a single T cell receptor (beta chain) sequence along with its context. No antigen is known for it. These data belong to a study of OX40 agonist ivuxolimab in advanced cancers. Whole-study findings and limits: At 0.1 to 3.0 mg/kg and by week 6, clonal expansion occurred in CD4+ and CD8+ blood T cells.

The protocol was immunoSEQ multiplex PCR, while the TCRdb copy is restricted to in-frame clones and leaves out a portion. The sample has about 73,000 clones, just over 85% seen once; the top ten hold 0.65% to 0.9%. Peripheral blood came from all dose cohorts at three timepoints. The sample consisted of CD4+ or CD8+ T cells sorted from blood, taken in a trial of the OX40 agonist ivuxolimab. This TCR came from an adult with an advanced solid tumor such as melanoma, head and neck, liver or kidney cancer.

The CDR3 loop is CAWSIRQGYGYTF. In nucleotides, the CDR3 is TGTGCCTGGAGTATTCGACAGGGGTATGGCTACACCTTC. The J gene is TRBJ1-2, the V gene TRBV30; 8 bases fit TRBD1. V shed 2 bases and J 5 bases; nucleotides not matched to a gene: 4. Germline CDR1 is GTSNPN and CDR2 is SVGIG (reference sequence). The CDR3 runs to 13 residues.